This entry lists 25 T cell receptor beta chains sequenced from one sample in a study of CD8 T cells in ankylosing spondylitis. Which antigens these TCRs recognize remains unknown. In TCRdb, the 5' RACE reads were re-called with MiXCR into one record per CDR3 protein. The sample has roughly 670,000 distinct CDR3 sequences, roughly 19% seen once. Study conclusions and caveats: One TCR beta motif, made up of eight highly homologous variants, appeared characteristic of ankylosing spondylitis blood.

The sequenced sample was blood, either unsorted or a sorted T cell fraction (not recorded which). The receptors shown here come from a male donor with ankylosing spondylitis.

The sample holds a few counts of this clonotype. This CDR3 reads CASSLGGREPYEQFF. The CDR3 bases are TGCGCCAGCAGCTTAGGCGGGAGGGAACCGTATGAGCAGTTCTTC. The chain carries TRBV5-1 and TRBJ2-1, with TRBD2 identical over 9 bases. Germline lookup yields CDR1 SGHRS and CDR2 YFSETQ. There are 15 residues in the CDR3. V gave up 2 bases and J gave up 8 bases; unmatched junction bases: 8.

This clonotype appeared many times. The chain employs TRBV12-3 or TRBV12-4 and TRBJ1-4, with D uncertain. This CDR3 contains 13 residues. V gave up 5 bases and J gave up 10 bases, with 14 bases separating them. CDR3 amino acids: CASSRVVGGKLFF. CDR3 coding DNA: TGTGCCAGCAGTCGGGTGGTGGGCGGAAAACTGTTTTTT.

This clonotype came up many times. This sequence joins TRBV4-1 and TRBJ1-1, with D perhaps TRBD1 (5 bases). V was pared by 0 bases and J by 0 bases, with 8 bases between. This CDR3 is built from 15 residues. Germline CDR1 MGHRA, CDR2 YSYEKL. The CDR3 bases are TGCGCCAGCAGCCAAGAGACAGAAATGAACACTGAAGCTTTCTTT. Translation gives CASSQETEMNTEAFF.

The genes are TRBV3-1 and TRBJ1-2, with 7 bases that match TRBD1. Germline lookup yields CDR1 LGHDT and CDR2 YNNKEL (reference sequence). With 3 bases clipped from V and 4 bases from J, the junction kept 14 bases outside the gene matches. CDR3 size: 17 residues. The CDR3 region is CASSHNRGGMFGYGYTF. As DNA, the CDR3 is TGTGCCAGCAGCCATAACAGGGGCGGGATGTTCGGCTATGGCTACACCTTC.

This clonotype appeared many times. This sequence joins TRBV12-3 or TRBV12-4 and TRBJ1-2; possibly TRBD1 for D (5 bases). Trimming stripped 6 bases from V and 0 bases from J, with 11 bases between. This CDR3 is built from 14 residues. The DNA of the CDR3 is TGTGCCAGCAGCCAGACGACAGCTAACTATGGCTACACCTTC. Encoded protein: CASSQTTANYGYTF.

This clonotype was seen more than once but under ten times. This chain joins TRBV4-1 and TRBJ1-4; the D gene is possibly TRBD1 (5 bases). This CDR3 is 14 amino acids long. The V gene lost 3 bases and the J gene lost 6 bases, with 11 bases spanning the gap. Germline V gene sequence: CDR1 MGHRA, CDR2 YSYEKL. The CDR3 region is CASSHSGHDEKLFF. The CDR3 DNA reads TGCGCCAGCAGCCACTCCGGACATGATGAAAAACTGTTTTTT.

This clonotype was picked up a small number of times. The rearrangement links TRBV7-2 to TRBJ1-5, with 8 bases lining up with TRBD1. Trimming cost V 2 bases and J 6 bases; bases outside gene matches: 9. The CDR3 is 16 residues long. The germline CDR1 and CDR2 sequences are SGHTA and FQGNSA. The CDR3 here is CASSLRRTGMAQPQHF. CDR3 DNA: TGTGCCAGCAGCTTAAGGCGGACAGGGATGGCTCAGCCCCAGCATTTT.

This rearrangement joins TRBV14 to TRBJ2-2; D is ambiguous. CDR1 is SGHDN and CDR2 is FVKESK in the germline V gene. Between the trimmed V and J ends, which lost 4 bases and 4 bases, there was a span of 7 bases. The CDR3 spans 13 residues. CDR3 region: CASSPHITGELFF. The CDR3 DNA follows: TGTGCCAGCAGCCCGCACATCACCGGGGAGCTGTTTTTT.

The gene calls are TRBV28 and TRBJ1-1, with TRBD1 as a possible D gene (5 bases). The V gene lost 8 bases and the J gene lost 3 bases, with 25 bases spanning the gap. The CDR3 extends over 17 amino acids. Germline CDR1 is MDHEN and CDR2 is SYDVKM. The CDR3 bases are TGTGCCAGCCCACCTTCCGGGGGGATAGGGGAGGACACTGAAGCTTTCTTT. Translating it yields CASPPSGGIGEDTEAFF.

This clonotype has just a few counts. This chain joins TRBV15 and TRBJ2-1, with TRBD2 matching over 9 bases. This CDR3 is 16 amino acids long. The V gene's germline CDR1 is LNHNV and CDR2 YYDKDF (reference sequence). Trimming removed 1 base from V and 5 bases from J; junction bases left unmatched: 6. CDR3 amino acids: CATSRGGGGGDNEQFF. CDR3 nucleotide sequence: TGTGCCACCAGCAGAGGGGGTGGCGGGGGGGACAATGAGCAGTTCTTC.

This clonotype was picked up many times. V is TRBV20-1 and J is TRBJ1-1; 9 bases align to TRBD1. V was clipped by 5 bases and J by 5 bases; unmatched bases: 6. Germline CDR1 is DFQATT and CDR2 is SNEGSKA (reference sequence). This CDR3 contains 13 residues. The CDR3 coding sequence is TGCAGTGCTCACAGGGGGCTGCGGACTGAAGCTTTCTTT. Protein product: CSAHRGLRTEAFF.

The table lists this clonotype with a few counts. V gene TRBV18 combines with J gene TRBJ2-1, with 8 bases matching TRBD2. Trimming removed 2 bases from V and 6 bases from J; junction bases left unmatched: 12. Germline V gives CDR1 KGHSH, CDR2 LQKENI. The CDR3 length is 17 residues. This CDR3 is CASSPLTPQRETNEQFF. The CDR3 coding sequence is TGTGCCAGCTCACCATTGACCCCGCAGCGGGAGACCAATGAGCAGTTCTTC.

To note about this clonotype: A clone one base away is much larger, so this may be a read error. The V call is TRBV4-2, the J call TRBJ2-1; 9 nucleotides line up with TRBD2. The V segment lost 2 bases and the J segment 0 bases; nucleotides outside the gene matches: 2. CDR1 LGHNA and CDR2 YNFKEQ come from the germline V gene. CDR3 size: 16 residues. The chain's CDR3 is CASSQYSGSSYNEQFF. CDR3 coding DNA: TGTGCCAGCAGCCAATATAGCGGGAGCTCCTACAATGAGCAGTTCTTC.

The chain employs TRBV25-1 and TRBJ1-4, with a weak D call TRBD1 (5 bases). Germline loops: CDR1 MGHDK, CDR2 SYGVNS. V was cut by 10 bases and J by 6 bases, with 18 bases left in between. This CDR3 region has 14 residues. The CDR3 coding sequence is TGTGCCACCTCGGGGGAGCAGGAATATGAAAAACTGTTTTTT. Translating gives CATSGEQEYEKLFF.

This clonotype was observed a handful of times. V and J are TRBV7-2 and TRBJ1-6; 8 positions agree with TRBD1. J was trimmed by 9 bases and V by 5 bases; bases with no gene match: 12. This CDR3 contains 16 residues. Germline V gives CDR1 SGHTA, CDR2 FQGNSA. The CDR3 bases are TGTGCCAGCAGCCCCGATGCAGACAGGGGAAGTTCACCCCTCCACTTT. Residues: CASSPDADRGSSPLHF.

The chain recombines TRBV6-2 or TRBV6-3 with TRBJ2-1; TRBD2 matches at 11 bases. The CDR3 length is 17 residues. Trimming removed 6 bases from V and 0 bases from J; junction bases left unmatched: 7. The germline CDR1 and CDR2 sequences are MNHEY and SVGEGT. The CDR3 DNA reads TGTGCCAGCAGAAAGGGACTAGCGGCAAGCTCCTACAATGAGCAGTTCTTC. Amino acid sequence: CASRKGLAASSYNEQFF.

The chain couples TRBV28 to TRBJ1-4; D call uncertain. Germline-derived CDR1 and CDR2 are MDHEN and SYDVKM. This CDR3 has 14 residues. The V end was cut by 5 bases, the J end by 0 bases, with 7 bases between. The CDR3 reads CASSPYATNEKLFF. The CDR3, as DNA: TGTGCCAGCAGTCCCTATGCAACTAATGAAAAACTGTTTTTT.

This clonotype was found a few times. The rearrangement links TRBV10-3 to TRBJ1-1; 8 bases are shared with TRBD1. This CDR3 spans 14 amino acids. Germline CDR1 ENHRY, CDR2 SYGVKD. V was clipped by 2 bases and J by 5 bases; unmatched bases: 4. CDR3 region: CAISEAQGGTEAFF. CDR3 nucleotides: TGTGCCATCAGTGAGGCACAGGGGGGGACTGAAGCTTTCTTT.

This clonotype was observed a few times. V gene TRBV12-3 or TRBV12-4 combines with J gene TRBJ1-5, with D perhaps matching TRBD1 (6 bases). This CDR3 is 14 amino acids long. Deletions cut 2 bases from V and 7 bases from J, with 12 bases between. CDR3 residues: CASSLNREVQPQHF. The CDR3 nucleotides read TGTGCCAGCAGTTTAAACAGGGAGGTGCAGCCCCAGCATTTT.

The chain links TRBV7-8 to TRBJ2-2; 10 bases are a match to TRBD2. V lost 8 bases and J lost 7; bases outside the gene matches: 13. CDR3 length equals 16 residues. Per germline, CDR1 SGHVS and CDR2 FQNEAQ. This CDR3 is CASVGLLAGEVGELFF. The CDR3 nucleotides read TGTGCCAGCGTAGGTCTGCTAGCGGGAGAGGTCGGGGAGCTGTTTTTT.

Only a few counts were recorded for this clonotype. J is TRBJ2-2 and V is TRBV12-3 or TRBV12-4; D is unclear. Deletions cut 3 bases from V and 5 bases from J, with 16 bases between. The CDR3 contains 16 residues. CDR3 sequence reads: CASSFFGPMRTGELFF. The CDR3 DNA follows: TGTGCCAGCAGTTTTTTTGGGCCCATGCGGACCGGGGAGCTGTTTTTT.

This clonotype has more than one count but fewer than ten. The chain joins TRBV20-1 to TRBJ1-2; TRBD1 aligns across 11 bases. This CDR3 region has 11 residues. The V gene's germline CDR1 is DFQATT and CDR2 SNEGSKA (reference sequence). The CDR3 is CSAGQGDGYTF. The CDR3 region has the DNA TGCAGCGCGGGACAGGGGGATGGCTACACCTTC.

The table lists this clonotype with many counts. CDR3 in amino acids: CASSPRGGSYEQYF. In DNA, the CDR3 is TGCGCCAGCAGCCCGCGGGGGGGATCCTACGAGCAGTACTTC. The chain carries TRBV4-3 and TRBJ2-7; TRBD2 aligns across 9 bases. There are 14 residues in the CDR3. Looked up from germline, CDR1 is LGHNA and CDR2 is YSLEER. The junction had 2 bases not matched to a gene; V was cut back by 4 bases and J by 1 base.

The chain links TRBV28 to TRBJ1-2; D gene unclear. The CDR3 sequence is 14 residues long. Germline loops: CDR1 MDHEN, CDR2 SYDVKM. Trimming took off 2 bases at V and 10 bases at J, with 17 bases between the two ends. CDR3 protein: CASSLIGWQHYYTF. The CDR3 DNA follows: TGTGCCAGCAGTTTAATCGGTTGGCAGCATTACTACACCTTC.

The chain uses TRBV30 and TRBJ1-2, with 10 bases that match TRBD1. Germline trimming cut 4 bases from V and 6 bases from J; bases unmatched to any gene: 5. CDR1 and CDR2 (germline): GTSNPN, SVGIG (reference sequence). CDR3 size: 13 residues. The CDR3 bases are TGTGCCTGGAAAAAGGGGACAGGGGATGGCTACACCTTC. Translated, it gives CAWKKGTGDGYTF.